The TCR beta chain described here comes from a study of beta chain features in type 1 diabetes. Whole-study results and caveats: PCR, the amplification step, might favor shorter templates, equally in patients and controls.

Naive, central memory, regulatory and stem cell-like memory cells within the CD4+ compartment were sorted using CD45RO/CCR7/CD25/CD127/CD95/CD27. Expressed TCRB transcripts were sequenced because the entire RNA isolate underwent reverse transcription. There were 3.4 million or so reads on average in the naive, central memory and regulatory T cell samples. Data came from immunoSEQ multiplex PCR; TCRdb stores just in-frame clones and leaves some out. The top ten hold less than 0.04% of the sample, which has fewer than 500,000 clones, 14% seen once. Germline V gene data show CDR1 as GTSNPN and CDR2 as SVGIG (reference sequence). The CDR3 has 13 amino acids. The table lists this clone with a few counts. What it binds is unknown. Mismatch with germline at one junction end may stem from a read error.

Sequenced input: naive CD4+ T cells from blood. The rearrangement joins TRBV30 to TRBJ1-1, with 8 bases matching TRBD1. The receptor was isolated from a man aged 30 to 39 in good health. The CDR3 spells CSWSRDRSPEAFF. Here the CDR3 DNA reads TGTTCCTGGAGCAGGGACAGGAGTCCTGAAGCTTTCTTT. The full variable domain, with the rest looked up from reference TRBV30 and TRBJ1-1, is SQTIHQWPATLVQPVGSPLSLECTVEGTSNPNLYWYRQAAGRGLQLLFYSVGIGQISSEVPQNLSASRPQDRQFILSSKKLLLSDSGFYLCSWSRDRSPEAFFGQGTRLTVV.